This entry lists 19 T cell receptor beta chains sequenced from one sample in a study of Graves' ophthalmopathy and Graves' hyperthyroidism. Researchers took RNA transcripts and amplified TCR beta CDR3 regions from them. HTBI primers primed a first-round RT-PCR, and a second-round multiplex PCR followed. TCRdb re-analysed the multiplex PCR reads in MiXCR, keeping a single row per CDR3 protein. This table has a few hundred thousand distinct CDR3 sequences, less than 45% appearing once. The sequencing sample was made of peripheral blood or thyroid tissue (not recorded which). These receptors were taken from an adult man with Graves' hyperthyroidism.

In the case of this clonotype: One end of the junction fails to match germline, which may point to a read error. CDR3 bases: TGTGCCAGTAGTGGGGCAGGGGGCTACACCGGGGAGCTGTTCTTT. It is translated as CASSGAGGYTGELFF. The rearrangement joins TRBV19 to TRBJ2-2; 8 nucleotides match TRBD1. This CDR3 contains 15 residues. The V gene's germline CDR1 is LNHDA and CDR2 SQIVND (reference sequence).

In the case of this clonotype: At one boundary the junction diverges from the germline segment, which might be a read error. V is TRBV11-2 and J is TRBJ2-7, with 9 bases lining up with TRBD2. The J call is doubtful: the DNA matches TRBJ2-1 better. This CDR3 is 16 amino acids long. In germline, CDR1 is SGHAT, CDR2 FQNNGV. In nucleotides, the CDR3 is TGCGCCAGCAGCCAGGACCTAGCGGGAAGACACAATGAGCAGTTCTTC. This sequence encodes CASSQDLAGRHNEQFF.

This clonotype was recorded many times. The V gene is TRBV2, the J gene TRBJ2-5; TRBD1 is a possible D gene (6 bases). This CDR3 is 17 amino acids long. V dropped 1 base and J dropped 3 bases, with 18 bases sitting between them. Germline assignment: CDR1 SNHLY and CDR2 FYNNEI. In DNA, the CDR3 is TGTGCCAGCAGTGAAGTCACAGGGTTAGGGGGAAAAGAGACCCAGTACTTC. Protein sequence: CASSEVTGLGGKETQYF.

The rearrangement links TRBV7-2 to TRBJ2-7; 7 bases are a match to TRBD1. V shed 5 bases and J 2 bases; nucleotides not matched to a gene: 9. This CDR3 comprises 15 residues. CDR1 is SGHTA, CDR2 FQGNSA, per germline. The CDR3 region has the DNA TGTGCCAGCAGCGACAGGACAGGTGGTCCCTACGAGCAGTACTTC. Its protein product is CASSDRTGGPYEQYF.

The table lists this clonotype with a few counts. The CDR3 loop is CASRRPGSNYGYTF. CDR3 nucleotides: TGTGCCAGCAGACGGCCCGGATCTAACTATGGCTACACCTTC. The rearrangement uses TRBV27 and TRBJ1-2; no definite D call. Trimming stripped 6 bases from V and 0 bases from J, with 11 bases between. The CDR3 is 14 amino acids. The germline CDR1 and CDR2 sequences are MNHEY and SMNVEV (reference sequence).

In the case of this clonotype: This sequence may be a read error, since a much larger clone differs from it by one base. Lacking the conserved final phenylalanine or tryptophan, this CDR3 likely reflects a read error. This chain joins TRBV5-1 and TRBJ1-2; 8 bases map to TRBD1. There are 16 residues in the CDR3. Germline lookup yields CDR1 SGHRS and CDR2 YFSETQ. CDR3 sequence reads: CASSLGPDRDRYGYTL. The CDR3 DNA reads as TGCGCCAGCAGTTTGGGTCCGGACAGGGACCGCTATGGCTACACCCTC.

Points on this clonotype: The junction differs from germline at one of its ends, possibly a read error. The chain carries TRBV7-3 and TRBJ2-5, with 8 bases that match TRBD2. The length of the CDR3 is 16 residues. Germline V gene sequence: CDR1 SGHTA, CDR2 FQGTGA. CDR3 amino acids: CASSSGGRIWRETRYF. The CDR3 DNA sequence: TGTGCCAGCAGCTCGGGGGGGAGGATTTGGAGAGAGACCCGGTACTTC. Complete variable domain (other parts from reference TRBV7-3 and TRBJ2-5): GAGVSQTPSNKVTEKGKYVELRCDPISGHTALYWYRQSLGQGPEFLIYFQGTGAADDSGLPNDRFFAVRPEGSVSTLKIQRTERGDSAVYLCASSSGGRIWRETRYFGPGTRLLVL.

This clonotype was detected a few times. The junction departs from the called germline gene at one end, perhaps through a read error. The chain couples TRBV10-3 to TRBJ1-1; 7 bases line up with TRBD1. The CDR3 is 15 amino acids. Looked up from germline, CDR1 is ENHRY and CDR2 is SYGVKD. The CDR3 bases are TGTGCCAGCAGTTTGAACCCAGGGGGGAACACTGAAGCTTTCTTT. Translated: CASSLNPGGNTEAFF.

This clonotype was picked up many times. V gene TRBV4-2 combines with J gene TRBJ2-7, with 7 positions matching TRBD2. CDR3 size: 16 residues. V shed 3 bases and J 4 bases; nucleotides not matched to a gene: 12. Germline CDR1 LGHNA, CDR2 YNFKEQ. The DNA of the CDR3 is TGTGCCAGCAGCCAGGGAGGGCAGGGCACCGATTACGAGCAGTACTTC. Amino acid sequence: CASSQGGQGTDYEQYF.

This clonotype was picked up many times. V is TRBV6-1 and J is TRBJ2-7; TRBD2 matches at 14 bases. The V segment lost 6 bases and the J segment 6 bases; nucleotides outside the gene matches: 7. Looked up from germline, CDR1 is MNHNS and CDR2 is SASEGT. CDR3 length: 15 amino acids. CDR3 sequence: CASRLGTSGRGEQYF. The CDR3 nucleotides are TGTGCCAGCAGGCTAGGGACTAGCGGGAGAGGCGAGCAGTACTTC.

This clonotype was detected ten times or more. The chain recombines TRBV13 with TRBJ2-7; 12 bases are shared with TRBD1. Trimming removed 5 bases from V and 1 base from J; junction bases left unmatched: 6. The CDR3 is 16 residues long. The germline V gene has CDR1 PRHDT and CDR2 FYEKMQ (reference sequence). CDR3 in amino acids: CASSLGQGARSYEQYF. As DNA, the CDR3 is TGTGCCAGCAGCCTGGGACAGGGGGCGAGGTCCTACGAGCAGTACTTC.

The V gene is TRBV14, the J gene TRBJ1-2; tentative D call: TRBD1 (5 bases). The CDR3 is 17 residues long. V dropped 0 bases and J dropped 4 bases, with 18 bases sitting between them. The germline gives CDR1 SGHDN, CDR2 FVKESK. CDR3 sequence: CASSQERGSYRGYGYTF. CDR3 coding DNA: TGTGCCAGCAGCCAAGAAAGGGGTTCCTACCGGGGCTATGGCTACACCTTC.

Details on this clonotype: A read error may explain this, as a much larger clone is one base away. The chain recombines TRBV5-1 with TRBJ2-7; perhaps TRBD2 as D (5 bases). CDR1 and CDR2 from the germline V gene are SGHRS and YFSETQ. There are 15 residues in the CDR3. This CDR3 reads CASGLEVSPGGEQYF. The CDR3 DNA reads TGCGCCAGCGGCTTGGAGGTATCCCCAGGAGGCGAGCAGTACTTC.

This clonotype was detected many times. The chain carries TRBV2 and TRBJ2-7; D perhaps matches TRBD2 (6 bases). CDR3 length equals 13 residues. Trimming removed 5 bases at V and 0 bases at J, with 8 bases between. The V gene's germline CDR1 is SNHLY and CDR2 FYNNEI. The CDR3 sequence is CASSQDYSYEQYF. DNA of the CDR3: TGTGCCAGCAGTCAGGACTACTCCTACGAGCAGTACTTC.

This clonotype has at least ten counts. The chain joins TRBV5-1 to TRBJ2-5; D may be TRBD1 (6 bases). The V gene's germline CDR1 is SGHRS and CDR2 YFSETQ. This CDR3 spans 16 amino acids. V was shortened by 2 bases and J by 0 bases, with 14 bases between the two germline ends. The CDR3 nucleotides read TGCGCCAGCAGCTTAGCCACAGGGAAGTACCAAGAGACCCAGTACTTC. It encodes CASSLATGKYQETQYF.

With respect to this clonotype: A clone one base away is much larger, so this may be a read error. The J gene is TRBJ2-5, the V gene TRBV6-5; D is possibly TRBD1 or TRBD2 (7 bases each). Trimming removed 4 bases at V and 5 bases at J, with 17 bases between. The CDR3 extends over 15 amino acids. The germline CDR1 and CDR2 sequences are MNHEY and SVGAGI. The CDR3, as DNA: TGTGCCAGCAGTTCACTAGCGAGGGGGCGGGAGACCCAGTACTTC. The encoded protein is CASSSLARGRETQYF.

This clonotype was detected many times. The chain recombines TRBV11-2 with TRBJ1-4, with D perhaps matching TRBD1 (5 bases). V lost 6 bases and J lost 6, with 8 bases in between. The germline V gene encodes CDR1 SGHAT and CDR2 FQNNGV. The CDR3 spans 12 residues. The CDR3 spells CASSWGDEKLFF. DNA of the CDR3: TGTGCCAGCAGTTGGGGGGATGAAAAACTGTTTTTT. Full variable domain (rest looked up from reference TRBV11-2 and TRBJ1-4): EAGVAQSPRYKIIEKRQSVAFWCNPISGHATLYWYQQILGQGPKLLIQFQNNGVVDDSQLPKDRFSAERLKGVDSTLKIQPAKLEDSAVYLCASSWGDEKLFFGSGTQLSVL.

This clonotype was recorded at least ten times. The chain is built from TRBV10-3 and TRBJ2-7; no reliable D call. The CDR3 totals 15 residues. The V end lost 3 bases, the J end lost 2 bases, and 14 bases lay between the germline ends. Per germline, CDR1 ENHRY and CDR2 SYGVKD. The chain's CDR3 is CAISDGGIPPYEQYF. CDR3 nucleotide sequence: TGTGCCATCAGTGACGGTGGGATCCCCCCCTACGAGCAGTACTTC.

Ten or more counts support this clonotype. The chain employs TRBV20-1 and TRBJ2-7; 12 bases map to TRBD1. The CDR3 is 12 residues long. The V gene's germline CDR1 is DFQATT and CDR2 SNEGSKA (reference sequence). The CDR3 region is CSARDRGHEQYF. DNA for the CDR3: TGCAGCGCCCGGGACAGGGGGCACGAGCAGTACTTC.